These 18 T cell receptor beta chains were all obtained from the same sample, sequenced in a study of control samples from healthy donors and cancer patients. TCRdb's table, derived via immunoSEQ multiplex PCR, lists solely in-frame clones and lacks some. Of roughly 70,000 clones in the sample, 94% are singletons; the top ten hold over 2.5%. Sequencing was done on a sample of blood. Receptors were obtained from a woman aged 30 to 39 in good health.

As regards this clone: Other DNA sequences of this sample code for an identical CDR3. The CDR3 DNA reads as TGTGCCAGCAGCTTAGAAGGTGACTATGGCTACACCTTC. It specifies CASSLEGDYGYTF. This chain links TRBV7-9 with TRBJ1-2; no clear D gene. The CDR3 consists of 13 residues. V shed 1 base and J shed 3 bases, with 6 bases lying between them. Germline V CDR1 and CDR2: SEHNR, FQNEAQ (reference sequence). The full variable domain, completed using reference TRBV7-9 and TRBJ1-2, is DTGVSQNPRHKITKRGQNVTFRCDPISEHNRLYWYRQTLGQGPEFLTYFQNEAQLEKSRLLSDRFSAERPKGSFSTLEIQRTEQGDSAMYLCASSLEGDYGYTFGSGTRLTVV.

The chain recombines TRBV5-1 with TRBJ1-4; maybe TRBD1 (5 bases). The length of the CDR3 is 15 residues. CDR1 and CDR2 from the germline V gene are SGHRS and YFSETQ. V gave up 4 bases and J gave up 5 bases, with 15 bases separating them. The CDR3 bases are TGCGCCAGCAGCCCGGGGGAGGTTGGCAATGAAAAACTGTTTTTT. Its protein product is CASSPGEVGNEKLFF.

The CDR3 here is CASSGTRGTEQYF. CDR3 DNA sequence: TGTGCCAGTAGTGGGACGCGGGGGACCGAGCAGTACTTC. The rearrangement joins TRBV19 to TRBJ2-7; 7 nucleotides line up with TRBD2. The CDR3 has 13 amino acids. Germline CDR1 reads LNHDA; CDR2 reads SQIVND (reference sequence). V was clipped by 5 bases and J by 6 bases; unmatched bases: 7.

The CDR3, as DNA: TGTGCCAGCAGACGAACAGGGGGGGATTCACCCCTCCACTTT. Translating it yields CASRRTGGDSPLHF. The chain employs TRBV27 and TRBJ1-6; 8 bases align to TRBD1. This CDR3 contains 14 residues. With V trimmed by 6 bases and J by 8 bases, 6 bases remained unmatched. Germline V gene lookup returns CDR1 MNHEY and CDR2 SMNVEV (reference sequence).

V and J are TRBV11-2 and TRBJ2-3, with D uncertain. Germline values: CDR1 SGHAT, CDR2 FQNNGV. The CDR3 is made up of 14 amino acids. V lost 5 bases, J lost 7 bases, and 16 bases lay in between. CDR3 loop: CASSPSTVGNTQYF. DNA of the CDR3: TGTGCCAGCAGCCCTTCTACAGTTGGGAATACGCAGTATTTT. Variable domain in full (rest from reference TRBV11-2 and TRBJ2-3): EAGVAQSPRYKIIEKRQSVAFWCNPISGHATLYWYQQILGQGPKLLIQFQNNGVVDDSQLPKDRFSAERLKGVDSTLKIQPAKLEDSAVYLCASSPSTVGNTQYFGPGTRLTVL.

The chain uses TRBV6-5 and TRBJ1-5, with a weak D call TRBD1 (6 bases). CDR1 is MNHEY, CDR2 SVGAGI, per germline. V shed 6 bases and J shed 2 bases, with 14 bases lying between them. This CDR3 comprises 15 residues. CDR3 sequence (DNA): TGTGCCAGCAGAACCAGCAGGGGAGGCAATCAGCCCCAGCATTTT. It codes for CASRTSRGGNQPQHF.

CDR3 DNA: TGTGCCTGGAGTGTACTCGGGGATGACAATCAGCCCCAGCATTTT. Protein: CAWSVLGDDNQPQHF. V is TRBV30 and J is TRBJ1-5, with D unresolved. CDR1 is GTSNPN, CDR2 SVGIG, per germline (reference sequence). Between the trimmed V and J ends, which lost 0 bases and 3 bases, there was a span of 12 bases. This CDR3 contains 15 residues.

The rearrangement joins TRBV6-2 or TRBV6-3 to TRBJ2-4; D is possibly TRBD1 (6 bases). This CDR3 comprises 19 residues. The germline gives CDR1 MNHEY, CDR2 SVGEGT. V lost 2 bases to trimming and J lost 0 bases, with 20 bases between them. CDR3 nucleotide sequence: TGTGCCAGCAGTTACCACAACCAGGGGAACGGACTAGCCAAAAACATTCAGTACTTC. Amino acids: CASSYHNQGNGLAKNIQYF.

This chain joins TRBV20-1 and TRBJ2-1; a possible D gene is TRBD2 (7 bases). Germline CDR1 DFQATT, CDR2 SNEGSKA (reference sequence). V gave up 3 bases and J gave up 10 bases, with 19 bases separating them. This CDR3 has 14 residues. The CDR3 nucleotides read TGCAGTGCTAGTCCGCCGGGGGGCCTCAGGGAGCAGTTCTTC. This codes for CSASPPGGLREQFF.

The chain employs TRBV15 and TRBJ1-5; D gene uncertain. CDR1 is LNHNV, CDR2 YYDKDF, per germline (reference sequence). The CDR3 has 13 residues. V was clipped by 0 bases and J by 7 bases, with 7 bases between them. DNA for the CDR3: TGTGCCACCAGCAGAGATTTCTCCCAGCCCCAGCATTTT. Protein sequence: CATSRDFSQPQHF.

The rearrangement uses TRBV19 and TRBJ2-5; TRBD1 matches at 8 bases. J gave up 4 bases and V 5 bases, and 6 bases lay outside the gene matches. The CDR3 has 14 residues. Germline V gene lookup returns CDR1 LNHDA and CDR2 SQIVND (reference sequence). The CDR3 spells CASSALDRVETQYF. For the CDR3, the DNA is TGTGCCAGTAGTGCTCTGGACAGGGTAGAGACCCAGTACTTC.

In its sample, this clone was seen once. This rearrangement joins TRBV11-2 to TRBJ2-7, with 10 bases aligning to TRBD2. V shed 5 bases, J shed 1 base, and the junction held 5 bases outside the gene matches. CDR3 length: 15 residues. Looked up from germline, CDR1 is SGHAT and CDR2 is FQNNGV. The CDR3 region has the DNA TGTGCCAGCAGCCGGGGTAGCGGGGGGTCCTACGAGCAGTACGTC. Protein sequence: CASSRGSGGSYEQYV.

The rearrangement joins TRBV30 to TRBJ1-5; TRBD1 aligns across 11 bases. The CDR3 runs to 17 residues. Germline CDR1 and CDR2: GTSNPN and SVGIG (reference sequence). V dropped 2 bases and J dropped 4; count of bases not matched to a gene: 10. CDR3 residues: CAWSPGTGGFRNQPQHF. The CDR3 region has the DNA TGTGCCTGGAGTCCCGGGACAGGGGGTTTTCGTAATCAGCCCCAGCATTTT.

The chain recombines TRBV14 with TRBJ1-2, with D maybe TRBD1 (5 bases). This CDR3 is built from 15 residues. Germline assignment: CDR1 SGHDN and CDR2 FVKESK. Trimming cost V 0 bases and J 8 bases, with 16 bases left between them. CDR3: CASSQDVVRARGYTF. In nucleotides, the CDR3 is TGTGCCAGCAGCCAAGATGTTGTCAGGGCTCGCGGCTACACCTTC. Combining the CDR3 with reference TRBV14 and TRBJ1-2 gives the whole variable domain EAGVTQFPSHSVIEKGQTVTLRCDPISGHDNLYWYRRVMGKEIKFLLHFVKESKQDESGMPNNRFLAERTGGTYSTLKVQPAELEDSGVYFCASSQDVVRARGYTFGSGTRLTVV.

V is TRBV5-1 and J is TRBJ2-1, with TRBD1 matching over 9 bases. The germline CDR1 and CDR2 sequences are SGHRS and YFSETQ. J was trimmed by 9 bases and V by 4 bases; bases with no gene match: 8. The length of the CDR3 is 14 residues. The CDR3 bases are TGCGCCAGCAGCGGGGGACAGGGACCGCGTGAGCAGTTCTTC. This sequence encodes CASSGGQGPREQFF.

The V and J genes are TRBV12-3 or TRBV12-4 and TRBJ1-2, with TRBD1 identical over 8 bases. The CDR3 contains 13 residues. V trimming: 6 bases; J trimming: 6 bases; junction bases outside the gene matches: 6. The CDR3 DNA sequence: TGTGCCAGCAGCCTTGACAGGGGCCATGGCTACACCTTC. Its protein product is CASSLDRGHGYTF.

This chain connects TRBV24-1 to TRBJ2-5; unclear D gene. Trimming removed 3 bases from V and 1 base from J, with 11 bases in between. CDR1 is KGHDR, CDR2 SFDVKD, per germline. This CDR3 has 15 residues. CDR3 amino acids: CATSDIIWGQETQYF. The CDR3 DNA follows: TGTGCCACCAGTGATATCATATGGGGCCAAGAGACCCAGTACTTC.

The genes are TRBV6-5 and TRBJ1-3; a weak D match, TRBD1 (6 bases). Germline lookup yields CDR1 MNHEY and CDR2 SVGAGI. CDR3 length equals 13 residues. The V gene lost 4 bases and the J gene lost 3 bases, with 7 bases spanning the gap. In nucleotides, the CDR3 is TGTGCCAGCAGTTGGGGGCTTGGAAACACCATATATTTT. Translating it yields CASSWGLGNTIYF.